This T cell receptor (beta chain) is from a study of monozygotic twins with inflammatory bowel disease. Germline assignment: CDR1 MGHDK and CDR2 SYGVNS. The CDR3 has 16 amino acids. Both TCRalpha and TCRbeta cDNA were subjected to two nested PCRs lasting roughly 15 and 9 cycles. TCRdb re-called the 5' RACE reads and shows each CDR3 protein once, DNA omitted. The sample shows about 170,000 distinct CDR3 sequences, and approximately 2.8% sits with its ten largest clones. This TCR was sampled from a human donor with ulcerative colitis or Crohn's disease, or a healthy co-twin of an affected twin (not recorded which). What was sequenced was blood. This chain connects TRBV25-1 to TRBJ2-4; TCRdb selects TRBD2, and the lack of DNA leaves this call unchecked. The CDR3 region is CASSEYQEGGRNIQYF.